These T cell receptor beta chains were read from a single sample in a study of T cell changes during pregnancy in multiple sclerosis. Repertoires were generated with immunoSEQ multiplex PCR, while TCRdb's copy carries only in-frame clones and drops some. The sample includes around 97,000 clones, around nine tenths seen only once; the top ten take 0.7% to 0.9%. Sequenced here: peripheral blood, sampled in the second trimester of pregnancy. All receptors come from a female donor in good health, enrolled as a control in a pregnancy study. Both conserved end residues are part of each CDR3.

J,V,CDR3
TRBJ2-2,TRBV9,CASSVAPSGSLTGELFF
TRBJ1-3,TRBV7-2,CASSLVGAPGNTIYF
TRBJ1-2,TRBV15,CATSSVWGSYGYTF
TRBJ2-1,TRBV18,CASSQTSGGNNEQFF
TRBJ2-7,TRBV5-1,CASSLATGPYEQYF
TRBJ1-4,TRBV5-1,CASSPSRDRVATNEKLFF
TRBJ1-4,TRBV19,CASSIGTGGEKLFF
TRBJ1-1,TRBV6-1,CASSEDLGGRGFFTEAFF
TRBJ1-6,TRBV6-5,CASRMDRVNSPLHF
TRBJ1-1,TRBV5-1,CASSYGGTGRTEAFF
TRBJ1-1,TRBV5-4,CASSFSKGEHTEAFF
TRBJ2-3,TRBV10-1,CASSPTRDTTQYF
TRBJ2-3,TRBV5-1,CASGSTGHTDTQYF
TRBJ1-2,TRBV5-5,CASSLTGGASMNYGYTF
TRBJ2-3,TRBV7-9,CASRPELAGVTDTQYF